One T cell receptor (beta chain) is described in this entry. Germline trimming cut 4 bases from V and 7 bases from J; bases unmatched to any gene: 11. In germline, CDR1 is MGHRA, CDR2 YSYEKL. The CDR3 contains 16 residues. Profiled with immunoSEQ multiplex PCR; TCRdb holds only in-frame clones, not every one. The sample holds some 68,000 clones; approximately 92% are singletons and the top ten take around 0.34%. The sample comes from a study of technical replicates of blood from a few donors. The sequenced sample consisted of T cells isolated from PBMCs. The V call is TRBV4-1, the J call TRBJ2-1; 9 bases line up with TRBD2. The clonotype was recovered from a human donor in good health. The CDR3 DNA sequence: TGCGCCAGCAGCCGAGTCGGGCGGGAGGGTTGGAATGAGCAGTTCTTC. This translates into CASSRVGREGWNEQFF.